This TCR beta chain was captured in a study of T cell repertoires in cytomegalovirus infection. Turning to the study itself: From public TCR beta signatures came an indication of both CMV infection and matching HLA type. Findings of the study overall: Clonotype analysis showed dominance of the ex vivo response by HLA-C-restricted CMV-specific TCR beta clonotypes. Carriers of CMV plus the relevant HLA were identified by cumulative public TCR beta family frequency.

The CDR3 contains 13 residues. V lost 2 bases, J lost 6 bases, and 10 bases lay in between. From germline, CDR1 is SGHDN and CDR2 FVKESK. In regard to this clonotype: The antigen remains undetermined.

TCRdb reanalysed the reads using MiXCR and keeps one entry per CDR3 protein. This table has roughly 640,000 distinct CDR3 sequences, roughly a quarter appearing once. Sequencing input: CD8+ T cells from PBMCs. The TCR sequence derives from a human donor in good health (CMV status not recorded). Some clones in this sample may be carry-over from other donors' samples. The chain uses TRBV14 and TRBJ2-5; perhaps TRBD2 as D (5 bases). The CDR3 DNA is TGTGCCAGCAGCCAAAGGCGGGTAAAGACCCAGTACTTC. This encodes CASSQRRVKTQYF.